Listed below are T cell receptor beta chains from one sample, sequenced in a study of T-cell memory formation after mild COVID-19. MiXCR, run by TCRdb on the 5' RACE reads, gives a single entry per CDR3 protein. Among approximately 260,000 distinct CDR3 sequences listed, about a sixth were seen once. The sequencing input was PBMCs or a T cell subset sorted from them (not recorded which). The receptors come from a man aged 18-30 years who had mild COVID-19 (a few samples of this study predate the infection). Cell type and time point are not known. The CDR3 runs from the conserved cysteine through the conserved F or W. Each record gives: clone size, D gene, V gene, J gene, CDR3 protein, CDR3 DNA. The D gene is left open where the match is weak. Some rows have no size entry. The others give once, few or many, or a class for an expanded clone.

abundance: .
d_gene: .
v_gene: TRBV4-3
j_gene: TRBJ1-2
CDR3aa: CASSQVSGALYGYTF
CDR3nt: TGCGCCAGCAGCCAAGTTTCAGGGGCCCTCTATGGCTACACCTTC

abundance: few
d_gene: .
v_gene: TRBV7-3
j_gene: TRBJ1-1
CDR3aa: CASSTGRAEAFF
CDR3nt: TGTGCCAGCAGCACCGGACGAGCTGAAGCTTTCTTT

abundance: .
d_gene: .
v_gene: TRBV24-1
j_gene: TRBJ2-5
CDR3aa: CATSDPEEMKETQYF
CDR3nt: TGTGCCACCAGTGACCCCGAAGAGATGAAAGAGACCCAGTACTTC

abundance: few
d_gene: .
v_gene: TRBV4-2
j_gene: TRBJ1-4
CDR3aa: CASSQGTANEKLFF
CDR3nt: TGTGCCAGCAGCCAAGGAACCGCGAATGAAAAACTGTTTTTT

abundance: .
d_gene: TRBD2
v_gene: TRBV20-1
j_gene: TRBJ2-3
CDR3aa: CSARRTSGGAHTQYF
CDR3nt: TGCAGTGCTAGGAGGACTAGCGGGGGGGCCCATACGCAGTATTTT

abundance: few
d_gene: .
v_gene: TRBV5-1
j_gene: TRBJ2-7
CDR3aa: CASSGGQTYEQYF
CDR3nt: TGCGCCAGCAGCGGCGGACAGACCTACGAGCAGTACTTC

abundance: .
d_gene: TRBD2
v_gene: TRBV7-2
j_gene: TRBJ2-3
CDR3aa: CASSRKGSGGTSTDTQYF
CDR3nt: TGTGCCAGCAGCCGAAAGGGTAGCGGGGGGACTAGCACAGATACGCAGTATTTT

abundance: .
d_gene: .
v_gene: TRBV4-1
j_gene: TRBJ1-5
CDR3aa: CASSLDEGHQPQHF
CDR3nt: TGCGCCAGCAGCCTGGATGAGGGGCACCAGCCCCAGCATTTT

abundance: .
d_gene: .
v_gene: TRBV7-9
j_gene: TRBJ1-6
CDR3aa: CASSLYGGRNSPLHF
CDR3nt: TGTGCCAGCAGCCTTTACGGGGGGCGAAATTCACCCCTCCACTTT

abundance: many
d_gene: .
v_gene: TRBV5-1
j_gene: TRBJ1-2
CDR3aa: CASSSEGSLYGYTF
CDR3nt: TGCGCCAGCAGCTCGGAGGGGTCCCTCTATGGCTACACCTTC

abundance: few
d_gene: .
v_gene: TRBV4-1
j_gene: TRBJ2-5
CDR3aa: CASSQGKGSPYETQYF
CDR3nt: TGCGCCAGCAGCCAAGGAAAGGGGTCGCCATACGAGACCCAGTACTTC

abundance: .
d_gene: .
v_gene: TRBV7-9
j_gene: TRBJ1-5
CDR3aa: CASSFPGVGQPQHF
CDR3nt: TGTGCCAGCAGCTTTCCGGGGGTAGGGCAGCCCCAGCATTTT

abundance: .
d_gene: .
v_gene: TRBV6-6
j_gene: TRBJ1-6
CDR3aa: CASTNPPYNSPLHF
CDR3nt: TGTGCCAGCACCAACCCCCCCTATAATTCACCCCTCCACTTT

abundance: few
d_gene: TRBD2
v_gene: TRBV4-3
j_gene: TRBJ2-5
CDR3aa: CASSQENSGGAETQYF
CDR3nt: TGCGCCAGCAGCCAAGAGAATAGCGGGGGGGCTGAGACCCAGTACTTC

abundance: few
d_gene: .
v_gene: TRBV7-2
j_gene: TRBJ2-2
CDR3aa: CASSLVGGAGELFF
CDR3nt: TGTGCCAGCAGCCTCGTAGGAGGGGCCGGGGAGCTGTTTTTT

abundance: .
d_gene: .
v_gene: TRBV29-1
j_gene: TRBJ1-5
CDR3aa: CSVARSGQGNNQPQHF
CDR3nt: TGCAGCGTTGCGCGGTCAGGCCAGGGTAACAATCAGCCCCAGCATTTT

abundance: .
d_gene: .
v_gene: TRBV6-1
j_gene: TRBJ2-2
CDR3aa: CASSSQGVTNTGELFF
CDR3nt: TGTGCCAGCAGTAGTCAAGGGGTTACGAACACCGGGGAGCTGTTTTTT

abundance: few
d_gene: .
v_gene: TRBV7-2
j_gene: TRBJ1-5
CDR3aa: CASSSGGSNQPQHF
CDR3nt: TGTGCCAGCAGCTCCGGGGGTAGCAATCAGCCCCAGCATTTT

abundance: many
d_gene: .
v_gene: TRBV20-1
j_gene: TRBJ2-3
CDR3aa: CSASLPPDTQYF
CDR3nt: TGCAGTGCTAGCTTACCCCCGGATACGCAGTATTTT

abundance: few
d_gene: TRBD1
v_gene: TRBV5-1
j_gene: TRBJ1-2
CDR3aa: CASSLRQGARGYTF
CDR3nt: TGCGCCAGCAGCTTGCGGCAGGGGGCGCGAGGCTACACCTTC

abundance: .
d_gene: .
v_gene: TRBV7-9
j_gene: TRBJ1-5
CDR3aa: CASSSGAVQPQHF
CDR3nt: TGTGCCAGCAGCTCGGGGGCTGTTCAGCCCCAGCATTTT

abundance: .
d_gene: TRBD1
v_gene: TRBV7-7
j_gene: TRBJ2-1
CDR3aa: CASSPRQGESSYNEQFF
CDR3nt: TGTGCTAGCAGCCCAAGACAGGGGGAGAGCTCCTACAATGAGCAGTTCTTC

abundance: few
d_gene: .
v_gene: TRBV7-2
j_gene: TRBJ1-3
CDR3aa: CASSPDSNSGNTIYF
CDR3nt: TGTGCCAGCAGCCCTGACAGCAACTCTGGAAACACCATATATTTT

abundance: .
d_gene: .
v_gene: TRBV7-3
j_gene: TRBJ2-2
CDR3aa: CASSSRGGELFF
CDR3nt: TGTGCCAGCAGCTCCCGAGGGGGGGAGCTGTTTTTT

abundance: many
d_gene: TRBD2
v_gene: TRBV20-1
j_gene: TRBJ2-7
CDR3aa: CSASRGGWSEQYF
CDR3nt: TGCAGCGCTAGCCGCGGGGGGTGGAGCGAGCAGTACTTC

abundance: .
d_gene: TRBD1
v_gene: TRBV5-1
j_gene: TRBJ1-5
CDR3aa: CASSLGTGVHQPQHF
CDR3nt: TGCGCCAGCAGCTTGGGGACAGGGGTGCATCAGCCCCAGCATTTT

abundance: few
d_gene: TRBD1
v_gene: TRBV6-6
j_gene: TRBJ1-2
CDR3aa: CASSYRQGAGYTF
CDR3nt: TGTGCCAGCAGTTACAGACAGGGGGCCGGCTACACCTTC

abundance: few
d_gene: TRBD1
v_gene: TRBV20-1
j_gene: TRBJ2-3
CDR3aa: CSAPPPARGPDTQYF
CDR3nt: TGCAGTGCTCCCCCCCCGGCCAGGGGGCCAGATACGCAGTATTTT

abundance: .
d_gene: TRBD2
v_gene: TRBV9
j_gene: TRBJ2-5
CDR3aa: CASSPPFGGVETQYF
CDR3nt: TGTGCCAGCAGCCCCCCTTTCGGGGGGGTAGAGACCCAGTACTTC

abundance: few
d_gene: TRBD1
v_gene: TRBV4-3
j_gene: TRBJ2-5
CDR3aa: CASSQVAGQVGETQYF
CDR3nt: TGCGCCAGCAGCCAAGTCGCTGGACAGGTCGGCGAGACCCAGTACTTC

abundance: few
d_gene: TRBD1
v_gene: TRBV20-1
j_gene: TRBJ1-2
CDR3aa: CSATRDSKGDGYGYTF
CDR3nt: TGCAGTGCTACCCGGGACAGCAAAGGGGACGGCTATGGCTACACCTTC

abundance: .
d_gene: TRBD1
v_gene: TRBV20-1
j_gene: TRBJ1-2
CDR3aa: CSASPRGQGVYGYTF
CDR3nt: TGCAGTGCTTCCCCGAGGGGACAGGGTGTCTATGGCTACACCTTC

abundance: .
d_gene: TRBD2
v_gene: TRBV5-1
j_gene: TRBJ2-2
CDR3aa: CASSSTSGGAWAGELFF
CDR3nt: TGCGCCAGCAGCTCGACTAGCGGGGGGGCCTGGGCCGGGGAGCTGTTTTTT

abundance: few
d_gene: .
v_gene: TRBV18
j_gene: TRBJ2-5
CDR3aa: CASSPDLETQYF
CDR3nt: TGTGCCAGCTCACCTGACTTGGAGACCCAGTACTTC